This TCR beta chain was recovered during a study of Ad26.COV2.S vaccination and SARS-CoV-2 variants. This clone was found once. The antigen is unknown. Repertoires were generated with immunoSEQ multiplex PCR, while TCRdb's copy carries only in-frame clones and drops some. The sample consists of hundreds of thousands of clones, over 75% of them appearing once. Regarding the study as a whole: Possibly, TCR breadth and depth analyses underestimated total T cell responses. Reportedly, after vaccination the spike-specific CD8+ and CD4+ T cell responses displayed substantial breadth.

The CDR3 spans 13 residues. The germline gives CDR1 MRHNA, CDR2 SNTAGT. Trimming stripped 7 bases from V and 1 base from J, with 8 bases between. Treatment meaning: 15 to 20 received Ad26.COV2.S at low or high dose, single or two shots; about 5 received placebo; per-sample allocation not given. Sample collection was performed on day 63 after the first vaccine or placebo injection. Donation came from an adult in Boston who was aged 18-55 years. J is TRBJ1-5 and V is TRBV6-4; D not resolved. The clonotype comes from a person between 18 and 59 years old who received the Ad26.COV2.S COVID-19 vaccine or a placebo. This specimen was peripheral blood, taken in a trial of Ad26.COV2.S vaccine versus placebo. The CDR3 DNA sequence: TGTGCCAGCAACACGGTCAGCAATCAGCCCCAGCATTTT. This translates into CASNTVSNQPQHF.